A single sample is the source of the 29 T cell receptor beta chains below, sequenced in a study of cytomegalovirus exposure and HLA in healthy donors. In the PCR, 60 Vbeta and 13 Jbeta primers were used. Assay: immunoSEQ multiplex PCR; the TCRdb copy retains only in-frame clones and omits some. Of 100,000 to 150,000 clones in the sample, around 77% were seen once. Source material: PBMCs. The receptors come from an older woman in good health and CMV-seronegative.

The table lists this clone with a few counts. This chain joins TRBV5-1 and TRBJ1-6; the match to TRBD1 covers 9 bases. This CDR3 region has 16 residues. Germline V lookup: CDR1 SGHRS, CDR2 YFSETQ. Losses at the gene ends were 0 bases for V and 8 bases for J; bases not matched to a gene: 6. The CDR3 DNA reads as TGCGCCAGCAGCTTGGCCCCGGACAGGGGAGATTCACCCCTCCACTTT. This gives the protein CASSLAPDRGDSPLHF.

This chain uses TRBV19 with TRBJ1-5; 8 positions match TRBD1. With 6 bases clipped from V and 7 bases from J, the junction kept 5 bases outside the gene matches. CDR3 length: 13 residues. Germline values: CDR1 LNHDA, CDR2 SQIVND (reference sequence). The CDR3 here is CASRGQGRQPQHF. DNA of the CDR3: TGTGCCAGTAGAGGACAGGGAAGACAGCCCCAGCATTTT.

The chain uses TRBV5-1 and TRBJ1-1; 9 bases are a match to TRBD1. The J segment lost 3 bases and the V segment lost 1 base, leaving 7 bases of the junction unmatched. Germline V gene lookup returns CDR1 SGHRS and CDR2 YFSETQ. CDR3 length: 16 amino acids. The CDR3 is CASSLLPGQGDTEAFF. In nucleotides, the CDR3 is TGCGCCAGCAGCTTGCTGCCGGGACAGGGAGACACTGAAGCTTTCTTT.

V usage is TRBV2 and J usage is TRBJ2-1; D might be TRBD2 (5 bases). Germline V gives CDR1 SNHLY, CDR2 FYNNEI. Trimming took 3 bases from V and 9 from J, leaving 15 bases between them. The CDR3 sequence is 14 residues long. The CDR3 sequence is CASSDPLPRVEQFF. The CDR3 DNA reads as TGTGCCAGCAGTGATCCACTACCGAGGGTTGAGCAGTTCTTC. Full variable domain (remainder filled in from reference TRBV2 and TRBJ2-1): EPEVTQTPSHQVTQMGQEVILRCVPISNHLYFYWYRQILGQKVEFLVSFYNNEISEKSEIFDDQFSVERPDGSNFTLKIRSTKLEDSAMYFCASSDPLPRVEQFFGPGTRLTVL.

V gene TRBV14 combines with J gene TRBJ2-1, with TRBD2 matching 14 bases. The CDR3 totals 20 residues. The germline gives CDR1 SGHDN, CDR2 FVKESK. With 3 bases clipped from V and 2 bases from J, the junction kept 12 bases outside the gene matches. CDR3 sequence reads: CASSHRLAGGLASPYNEQFF. Written as DNA, the CDR3 is TGTGCCAGCAGCCATAGACTAGCGGGAGGGCTAGCTTCTCCCTACAATGAGCAGTTCTTC.

The chain uses TRBV5-8 and TRBJ2-1, with a possible D match to TRBD1 (6 bases). CDR3 length: 17 amino acids. CDR1 and CDR2 (germline): SGHTS, YDEGEE. The V and J ends lost 0 bases and 7 bases respectively, with 20 bases between them. CDR3 protein: CASSLVVASQRGNEQFF. The CDR3 nucleotides read TGTGCCAGCAGCTTGGTAGTAGCTTCTCAAAGGGGGAATGAGCAGTTCTTC.

The chain recombines TRBV7-9 with TRBJ1-1, with a weak D call TRBD1 (5 bases). V lost 3 bases and J 1 base, leaving 9 bases between the germline ends. CDR3 length equals 14 residues. Looked up from germline, CDR1 is SEHNR and CDR2 is FQNEAQ (reference sequence). The CDR3 nucleotides are TGTGCCAGCAGCTTCCCCGGGGGGAACACTGAAGCTTTCTTT. Translation: CASSFPGGNTEAFF.

The chain combines TRBV9 with TRBJ2-5, with a weak D call TRBD1 (6 bases). Germline CDR1 SGDLS, CDR2 YYNGEE. This CDR3 comprises 14 residues. V was trimmed by 3 bases and J by 4 bases, leaving 13 bases between them. The CDR3 sequence: CASSETTGPETQYF. CDR3 in DNA: TGTGCCAGCAGCGAGACGACAGGTCCAGAGACCCAGTACTTC.

This clone turned up a few times. The chain employs TRBV5-1 and TRBJ2-7; 12 bases map to TRBD1. The CDR3 length is 15 residues. Germline loops: CDR1 SGHRS, CDR2 YFSETQ. V dropped 0 bases and J dropped 9; count of bases not matched to a gene: 7. The CDR3 spells CASSLEGQGAQGQYF. CDR3 nucleotides: TGCGCCAGCAGCTTGGAGGGACAGGGGGCGCAGGGGCAGTACTTC.

The gene calls are TRBV30 and TRBJ1-2, with D unclear. V was shortened by 4 bases and J by 6 bases, with 12 bases between the two germline ends. This CDR3 has 12 amino acids. Germline loops: CDR1 GTSNPN, CDR2 SVGIG (reference sequence). In DNA, the CDR3 is TGTGCCTGGATGAGTGAGGCAGATGGCTACACCTTC. Encoded protein: CAWMSEADGYTF.

The chain carries TRBV5-6 and TRBJ2-1; perhaps TRBD1 as D (5 bases). Germline V gene lookup returns CDR1 SGHDT and CDR2 YYEEEE. The CDR3 is made up of 13 amino acids. Trimming shortened V by 4 bases and J by 4 bases, and 9 bases separated the two germline ends. CDR3 region: CASSSTGYNEQFF. The CDR3 nucleotides are TGTGCCAGCAGCAGCACAGGATACAATGAGCAGTTCTTC.

This chain connects TRBV29-1 to TRBJ1-1; possible D gene TRBD1, 6 bases. The V end lost 6 bases, the J end lost 2 bases, and 16 bases lay between the germline ends. The CDR3 spans 14 residues. The germline V gene encodes CDR1 SQVTM and CDR2 ANQGSEA. The CDR3 here is CSVALGGHNTEAFF. The CDR3, as DNA: TGCAGCGTCGCCCTGGGGGGGCATAACACTGAAGCTTTCTTT.

The chain employs TRBV6-6 and TRBJ2-3; TRBD1 matches 7 bases. Germline-derived CDR1 and CDR2 are MNHNY and SVGAGI (reference sequence). This CDR3 is 14 amino acids long. The V gene end was trimmed by 8 bases and the J gene end by 2 bases; junction bases not matched to a gene: 7. The chain's CDR3 is CASSGTAITDTQYF. Written as DNA, the CDR3 is TGTGCCAGCTCCGGGACAGCGATCACAGATACGCAGTATTTT.

The chain uses TRBV5-1 and TRBJ1-1, with 7 bases identical to TRBD1. Germline loops: CDR1 SGHRS, CDR2 YFSETQ. The V gene end was trimmed by 7 bases and the J gene end by 7 bases; junction bases not matched to a gene: 10. This CDR3 has 13 amino acids. The DNA of the CDR3 is TGCGCCAGCGGTTCGGGGTGGGACAGTGAAGCTTTCTTT. Encoded protein: CASGSGWDSEAFF.

The CDR3 DNA sequence: TGTGCCAGCAGCCCGGGACAGGGGGACGGACGAAAACTGTTTTTT. It codes for CASSPGQGDGRKLFF. This chain links TRBV28 with TRBJ1-4; TRBD1 agrees at 11 bases. Germline V gene data show CDR1 as MDHEN and CDR2 as SYDVKM. The CDR3 loop spans 15 amino acids. V gave up 6 bases and J gave up 10 bases; unmatched junction bases: 10. Full variable domain (remainder filled in from reference TRBV28 and TRBJ1-4): DVKVTQSSRYLVKRTGEKVFLECVQDMDHENMFWYRQDPGLGLRLIYFSYDVKMKEKGDIPEGYSVSREKKERFSLILESASTNQTSMYLCASSPGQGDGRKLFFGSGTQLSVL.

This chain joins TRBV30 and TRBJ2-5; D may be TRBD2 (6 bases). The CDR3 length is 13 residues. The germline CDR1 and CDR2 sequences are GTSNPN and SVGIG (reference sequence). The V end was cut by 4 bases, the J end by 0 bases, with 9 bases between. The CDR3 bases are TGTGCCTGGACTCGGACTAACCAAGAGACCCAGTACTTC. Translated: CAWTRTNQETQYF.

V and J are TRBV18 and TRBJ2-7; TRBD1 aligns across 7 bases. V trimming: 2 bases; J trimming: 3 bases; junction bases outside the gene matches: 4. CDR1 is KGHSH, CDR2 LQKENI, per germline. This CDR3 spans 14 amino acids. The CDR3 loop reads CASSPGQVFYEQYF. The CDR3 DNA sequence: TGTGCCAGCTCACCAGGACAGGTGTTCTACGAGCAGTACTTC.

The gene calls are TRBV5-1 and TRBJ2-7, with a tentative D call TRBD2 (5 bases). Trimming removed 5 bases at V and 0 bases at J, with 9 bases between. This CDR3 contains 13 residues. Germline V gene lookup returns CDR1 SGHRS and CDR2 YFSETQ. The CDR3 region has the DNA TGCGCCAGCAGAGCGGTGCCCTCCTACGAGCAGTACTTC. Encoded protein: CASRAVPSYEQYF.

This clone was counted between two and nine times. The chain recombines TRBV30 with TRBJ1-6; D perhaps matches TRBD1 (5 bases). Germline V gives CDR1 GTSNPN, CDR2 SVGIG (reference sequence). The CDR3 is made up of 15 amino acids. Trimming took 0 bases from V and 7 from J, leaving 13 bases between them. The CDR3 DNA reads TGTGCCTGGAGTGTATGGGGGGGGTCCAATTCACCCCTCCACTTT. Residues: CAWSVWGGSNSPLHF.

The chain is built from TRBV27 and TRBJ2-7, with 7 bases aligning to TRBD2. Germline V CDR1 and CDR2: MNHEY, SMNVEV (reference sequence). This CDR3 contains 13 residues. The CDR3 is CPTQTGGSAEQYF. CDR3 DNA: TGTCCGACACAAACCGGGGGGTCGGCCGAGCAGTACTTC.

J is TRBJ1-5 and V is TRBV28; weak D call: TRBD1 (5 bases). The CDR3 is 16 residues long. Trimming removed 3 bases at V and 5 bases at J, with 17 bases between. CDR1 and CDR2 from the germline V gene are MDHEN and SYDVKM. The CDR3 reads CASSFVGRTLHQPQHF. The CDR3 bases are TGTGCCAGCAGTTTCGTCGGGAGGACATTGCATCAGCCCCAGCATTTT.

The rearrangement links TRBV11-2 to TRBJ1-6, with 7 bases fitting TRBD1. The CDR3 loop spans 15 amino acids. CDR1 is SGHAT, CDR2 FQNNGV, per germline. With 8 bases clipped from V and 0 bases from J, the junction kept 4 bases outside the gene matches. In DNA, the CDR3 is TGTGCCAGCTTAGGGGGCAGCTCCTATAATTCACCCCTCCACTTT. Its protein is CASLGGSSYNSPLHF.

This sequence joins TRBV7-7 and TRBJ2-5; D possibly corresponds to TRBD2 (5 bases). Germline V gene lookup returns CDR1 SSHAT and CDR2 FNYEAQ (reference sequence). The V gene lost 5 bases and the J gene lost 5 bases, with 12 bases spanning the gap. This CDR3 has 13 amino acids. CDR3 loop: CASSDQTRETQYF. CDR3 nucleotides: TGTGCCAGCAGCGACCAAACTAGGGAGACCCAGTACTTC.

J is TRBJ2-7 and V is TRBV27, with D maybe TRBD1 (7 bases). CDR1 and CDR2 (germline): MNHEY, SMNVEV (reference sequence). Between the trimmed V and J ends, which lost 7 bases and 3 bases, there was a span of 19 bases. This CDR3 is 15 amino acids long. The CDR3, as DNA: TGTGCCAGCAAAGCCTGGGGGGACAGAGACTACGAGCAGTACTTC. Protein product: CASKAWGDRDYEQYF.

The chain has TRBV27 and TRBJ1-5; 7 nucleotides align to TRBD1. Germline trimming cut 9 bases from V and 3 bases from J; bases unmatched to any gene: 5. The CDR3 is made up of 13 amino acids. Germline V gene data show CDR1 as MNHEY and CDR2 as SMNVEV (reference sequence). Here the CDR3 DNA reads TGTGCCAGAAGACAGGGCTACAATCAGCCCCAGCATTTT. Translated, it gives CARRQGYNQPQHF.

The chain has TRBV19 and TRBJ2-3; TRBD2 aligns across 7 bases. From germline, CDR1 is LNHDA and CDR2 SQIVND (reference sequence). There are 15 residues in the CDR3. V lost 1 base and J lost 8; bases outside the gene matches: 9. The CDR3 spells CASSIGPSGVRTQYF. The CDR3 DNA reads TGTGCCAGTAGTATAGGGCCCAGCGGGGTCCGTACGCAGTATTTT.

The rearrangement uses TRBV5-8 and TRBJ2-3; D is unresolved. The germline V gene encodes CDR1 SGHTS and CDR2 YDEGEE. The CDR3 runs 15 residues. V lost 0 bases to trimming and J lost 4 bases, with 12 bases between them. CDR3 residues: CASSLGRVAPDTQYF. In DNA form, the CDR3 reads TGTGCCAGCAGCTTGGGCCGGGTGGCCCCAGATACGCAGTATTTT.

The chain links TRBV10-3 to TRBJ2-2, with 9 bases aligning to TRBD1. Trimming cost V 7 bases and J 6 bases; bases outside gene matches: 6. This CDR3 comprises 14 residues. Germline V gene data show CDR1 as ENHRY and CDR2 as SYGVKD. The CDR3 is CAITRGTGSGELFF. In DNA form, the CDR3 reads TGTGCCATCACCAGAGGGACAGGGTCCGGGGAGCTGTTTTTT.

This clone was observed a few times. The chain has TRBV6-6 and TRBJ2-3; D is unclear. V shed 0 bases and J shed 5 bases, with 3 bases lying between them. The germline gives CDR1 MNHNY, CDR2 SVGAGI (reference sequence). CDR3 size: 12 residues. This CDR3 reads CASSYSGDTQYF. In nucleotides, the CDR3 is TGTGCCAGCAGTTACTCCGGAGATACGCAGTATTTT.